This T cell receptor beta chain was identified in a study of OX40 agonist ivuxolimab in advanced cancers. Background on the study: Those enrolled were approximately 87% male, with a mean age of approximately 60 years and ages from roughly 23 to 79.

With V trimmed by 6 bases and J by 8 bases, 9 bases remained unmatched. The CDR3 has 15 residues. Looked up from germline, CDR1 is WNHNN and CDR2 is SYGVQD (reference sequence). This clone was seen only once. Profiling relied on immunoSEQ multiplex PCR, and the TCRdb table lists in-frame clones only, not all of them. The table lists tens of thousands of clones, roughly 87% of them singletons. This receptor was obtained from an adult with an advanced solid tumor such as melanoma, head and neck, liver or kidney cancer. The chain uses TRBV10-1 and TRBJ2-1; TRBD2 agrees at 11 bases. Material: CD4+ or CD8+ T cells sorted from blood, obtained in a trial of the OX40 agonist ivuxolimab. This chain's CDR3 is CASSTGTSGNDEQFF. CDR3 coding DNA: TGCGCCAGCAGCACCGGGACTAGCGGTAACGATGAGCAGTTCTTC.